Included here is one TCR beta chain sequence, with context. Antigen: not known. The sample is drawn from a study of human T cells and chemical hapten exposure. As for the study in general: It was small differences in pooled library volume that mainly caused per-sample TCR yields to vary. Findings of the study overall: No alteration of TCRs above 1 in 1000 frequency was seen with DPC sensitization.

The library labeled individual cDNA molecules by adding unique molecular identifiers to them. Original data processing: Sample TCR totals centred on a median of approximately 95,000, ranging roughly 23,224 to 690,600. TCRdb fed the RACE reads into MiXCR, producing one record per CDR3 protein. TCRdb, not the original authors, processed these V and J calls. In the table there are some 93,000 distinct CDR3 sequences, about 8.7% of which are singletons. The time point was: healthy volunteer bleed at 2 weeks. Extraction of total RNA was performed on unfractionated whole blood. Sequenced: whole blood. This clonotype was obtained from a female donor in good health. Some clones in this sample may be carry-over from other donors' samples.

CDR3 residues: CASTYDRAQETQYF. The CDR3 DNA follows: TGCGCCAGCACCTACGACAGGGCCCAAGAGACCCAGTACTTC. The chain employs TRBV5-1 and TRBJ2-5, with 7 positions matching TRBD1. The ends lost 6 bases at V and 1 base at J; junction bases unmatched: 6. Germline V gene data show CDR1 as SGHRS and CDR2 as YFSETQ. This CDR3 is built from 14 residues.